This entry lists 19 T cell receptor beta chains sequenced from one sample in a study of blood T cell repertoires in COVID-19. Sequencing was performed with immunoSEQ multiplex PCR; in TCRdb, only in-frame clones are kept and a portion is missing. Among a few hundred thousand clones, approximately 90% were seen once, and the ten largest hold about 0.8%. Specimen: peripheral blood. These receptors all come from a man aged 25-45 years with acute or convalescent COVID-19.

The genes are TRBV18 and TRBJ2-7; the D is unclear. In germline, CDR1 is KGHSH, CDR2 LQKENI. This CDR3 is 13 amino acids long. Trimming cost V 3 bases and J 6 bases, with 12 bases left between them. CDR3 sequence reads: CASSPIVHSEQYF. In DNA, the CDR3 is TGTGCCAGCTCACCCATTGTTCACTCCGAGCAGTACTTC.

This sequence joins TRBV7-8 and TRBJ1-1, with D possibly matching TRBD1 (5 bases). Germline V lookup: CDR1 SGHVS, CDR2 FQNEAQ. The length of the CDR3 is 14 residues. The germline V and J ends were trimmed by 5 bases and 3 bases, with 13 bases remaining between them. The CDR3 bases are TGTGCCAGCAGCGCAGGGATAAGGGACACTGAAGCTTTCTTT. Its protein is CASSAGIRDTEAFF.

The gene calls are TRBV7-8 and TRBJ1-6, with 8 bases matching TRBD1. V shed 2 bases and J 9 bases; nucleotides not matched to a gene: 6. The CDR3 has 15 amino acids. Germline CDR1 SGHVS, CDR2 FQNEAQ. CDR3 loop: CASSLFGTGGSPLHF. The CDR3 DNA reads TGTGCCAGCAGCTTATTTGGGACAGGCGGTTCACCCCTCCACTTT.

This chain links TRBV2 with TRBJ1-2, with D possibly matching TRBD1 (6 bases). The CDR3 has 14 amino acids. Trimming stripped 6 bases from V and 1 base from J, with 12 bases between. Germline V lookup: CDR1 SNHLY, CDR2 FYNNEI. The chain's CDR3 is CASSKDSLNYGYTF. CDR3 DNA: TGTGCCAGCAGCAAGGACAGCCTTAACTATGGCTACACCTTC. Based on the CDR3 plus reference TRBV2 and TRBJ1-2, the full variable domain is EPEVTQTPSHQVTQMGQEVILRCVPISNHLYFYWYRQILGQKVEFLVSFYNNEISEKSEIFDDQFSVERPDGSNFTLKIRSTKLEDSAMYFCASSKDSLNYGYTFGSGTRLTVV.

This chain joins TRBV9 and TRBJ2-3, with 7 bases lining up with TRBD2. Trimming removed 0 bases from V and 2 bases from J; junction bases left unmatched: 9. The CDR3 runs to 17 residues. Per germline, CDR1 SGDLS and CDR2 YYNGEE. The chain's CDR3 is CASSVAPRAGTTDTQYF. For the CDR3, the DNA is TGTGCCAGCAGCGTAGCCCCCCGAGCGGGGACCACAGATACGCAGTATTTT.

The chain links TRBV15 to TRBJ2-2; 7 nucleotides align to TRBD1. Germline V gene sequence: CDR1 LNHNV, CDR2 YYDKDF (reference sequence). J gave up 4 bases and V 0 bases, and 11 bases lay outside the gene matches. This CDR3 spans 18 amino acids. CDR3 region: CATSRDASGTDFTGELFF. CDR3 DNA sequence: TGTGCCACCAGCAGAGATGCCTCCGGGACAGACTTCACCGGGGAGCTGTTTTTT.

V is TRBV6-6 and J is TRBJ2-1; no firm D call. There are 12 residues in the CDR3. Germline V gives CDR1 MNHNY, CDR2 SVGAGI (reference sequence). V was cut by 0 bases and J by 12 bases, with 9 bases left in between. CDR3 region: CASSYSIDRQFF. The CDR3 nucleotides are TGTGCCAGCAGTTACTCGATCGATAGGCAGTTCTTC.

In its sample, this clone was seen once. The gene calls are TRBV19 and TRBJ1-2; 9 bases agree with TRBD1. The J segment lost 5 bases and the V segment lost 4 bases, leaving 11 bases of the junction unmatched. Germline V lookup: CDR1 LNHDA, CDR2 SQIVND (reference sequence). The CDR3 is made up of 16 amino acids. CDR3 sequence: CASSTLKSTGGYGYTF. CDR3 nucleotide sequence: TGTGCCAGTAGTACCCTCAAATCGACAGGGGGATATGGCTACACCTTC.

CDR3: CASSPGLAGETQYF. The CDR3 DNA is TGTGCCAGCAGCCCCGGACTAGCGGGAGAGACCCAGTACTTC. The V gene is TRBV11-3, the J gene TRBJ2-5, with 11 bases lining up with TRBD2. The CDR3 contains 14 residues. The J segment lost 4 bases and the V segment lost 5 bases, leaving 3 bases of the junction unmatched. Germline CDR1 is SGHNT and CDR2 is YENEEA.

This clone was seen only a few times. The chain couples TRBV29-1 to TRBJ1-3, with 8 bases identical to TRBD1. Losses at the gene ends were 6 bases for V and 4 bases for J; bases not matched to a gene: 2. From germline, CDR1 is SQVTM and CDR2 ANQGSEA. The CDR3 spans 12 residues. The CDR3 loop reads CSVTGDGNTIYF. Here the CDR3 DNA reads TGCAGCGTGACAGGGGACGGAAACACCATATATTTT.

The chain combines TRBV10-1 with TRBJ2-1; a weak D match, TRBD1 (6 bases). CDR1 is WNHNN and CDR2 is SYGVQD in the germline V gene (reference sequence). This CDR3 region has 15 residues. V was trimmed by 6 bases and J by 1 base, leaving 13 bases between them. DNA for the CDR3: TGCGCCAGCAGCAAGGGGGAAGTATCCTACAATGAGCAGTTCTTC. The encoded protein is CASSKGEVSYNEQFF.

The CDR3 sequence is CASSLTGTVGTDTQYF. The DNA for the CDR3 is TGCGCCAGCAGCCTAACCGGGACAGTAGGCACAGATACGCAGTATTTT. V gene TRBV4-1 combines with J gene TRBJ2-3; TRBD1 aligns across 7 bases. The CDR3 spans 16 residues. The germline V gene has CDR1 MGHRA and CDR2 YSYEKL. With V trimmed by 4 bases and J by 1 base, 8 bases remained unmatched.

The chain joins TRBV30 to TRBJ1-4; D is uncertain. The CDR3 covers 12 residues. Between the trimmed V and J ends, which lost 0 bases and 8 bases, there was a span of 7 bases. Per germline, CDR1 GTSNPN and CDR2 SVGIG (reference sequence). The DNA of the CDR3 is TGTGCCTGGAGTGTAATTCGGGAAAAACTGTTTTTT. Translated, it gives CAWSVIREKLFF.

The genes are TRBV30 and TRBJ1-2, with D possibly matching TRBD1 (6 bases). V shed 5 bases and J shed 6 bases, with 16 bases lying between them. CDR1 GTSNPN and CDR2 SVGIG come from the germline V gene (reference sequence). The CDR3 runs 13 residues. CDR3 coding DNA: TGTGCCTGGTCTATCAGGGGCTCGGATGGCTACACCTTC. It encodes CAWSIRGSDGYTF.

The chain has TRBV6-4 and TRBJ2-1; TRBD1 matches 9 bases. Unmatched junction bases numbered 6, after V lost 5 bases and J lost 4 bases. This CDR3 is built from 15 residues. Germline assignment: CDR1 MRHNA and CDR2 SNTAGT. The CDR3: CASSRETGGYNEQFF. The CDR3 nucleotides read TGTGCCAGCAGTCGAGAGACAGGGGGTTACAATGAGCAGTTCTTC.

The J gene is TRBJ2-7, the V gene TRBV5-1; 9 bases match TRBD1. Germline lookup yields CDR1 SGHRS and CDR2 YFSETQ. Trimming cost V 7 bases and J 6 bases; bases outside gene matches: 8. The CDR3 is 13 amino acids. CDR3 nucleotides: TGCGCCAGCGGAGGGACAGGGTTTGCCGAGCAGTACTTC. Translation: CASGGTGFAEQYF. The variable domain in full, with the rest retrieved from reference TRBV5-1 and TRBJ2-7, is KAGVTQTPRYLIKTRGQQVTLSCSPISGHRSVSWYQQTPGQGLQFLFEYFSETQRNKGNFPGRFSGRQFSNSRSEMNVSTLELGDSALYLCASGGTGFAEQYFGPGTRLTVT.

CDR3 amino acids: CASSDGTGYGYTF. CDR3 coding DNA: TGTGCCAGCAGTGACGGGACAGGCTATGGCTACACCTTC. This sequence joins TRBV6-6 and TRBJ1-2; TRBD1 matches 8 bases. The CDR3 sequence is 13 residues long. Germline V CDR1 and CDR2: MNHNY, SVGAGI (reference sequence). V was clipped by 5 bases and J by 4 bases; unmatched bases: 3.

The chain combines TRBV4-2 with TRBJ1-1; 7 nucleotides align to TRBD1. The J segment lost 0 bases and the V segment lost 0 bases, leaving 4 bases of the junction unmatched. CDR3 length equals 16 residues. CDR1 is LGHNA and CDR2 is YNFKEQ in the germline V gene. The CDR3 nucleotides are TGTGCCAGCAGCCAAGACAGGGGGTGGATGAACACTGAAGCTTTCTTT. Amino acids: CASSQDRGWMNTEAFF.

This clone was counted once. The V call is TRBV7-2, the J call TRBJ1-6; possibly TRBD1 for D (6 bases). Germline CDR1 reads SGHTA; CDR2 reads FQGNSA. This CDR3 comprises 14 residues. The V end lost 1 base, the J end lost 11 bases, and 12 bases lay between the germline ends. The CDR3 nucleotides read TGTGCCAGCAGCTTAGGGACAGTCAAGGCACCCCTCCACTTT. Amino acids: CASSLGTVKAPLHF.